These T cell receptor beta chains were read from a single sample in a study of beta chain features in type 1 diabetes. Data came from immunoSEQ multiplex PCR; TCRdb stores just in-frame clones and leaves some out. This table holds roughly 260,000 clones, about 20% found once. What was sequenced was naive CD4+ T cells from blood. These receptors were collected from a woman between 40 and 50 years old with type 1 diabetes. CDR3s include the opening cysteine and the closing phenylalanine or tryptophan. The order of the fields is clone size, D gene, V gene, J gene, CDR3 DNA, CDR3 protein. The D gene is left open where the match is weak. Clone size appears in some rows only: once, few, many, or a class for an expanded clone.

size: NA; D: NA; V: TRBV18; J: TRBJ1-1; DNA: TGTGCCAGCTCACCAGCGGGCGGGAACACTGAAGCTTTCTTT; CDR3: CASSPAGGNTEAFF
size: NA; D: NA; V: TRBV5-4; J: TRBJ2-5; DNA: TGTGCCAGCAGCGCACCGGCCCCAGGAGGGTCGGAGACCCAGTACTTC; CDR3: CASSAPAPGGSETQYF
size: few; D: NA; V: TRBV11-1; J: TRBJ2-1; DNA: TGTGCCAGCAGCTTAGTGGGGCCTACCTACAATGAGCAGTTCTTC; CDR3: CASSLVGPTYNEQFF
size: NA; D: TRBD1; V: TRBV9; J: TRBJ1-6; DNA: TGTGCCAGCAGCGCGGGACAGAATAGTTCACCCCTCCACTTT; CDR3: CASSAGQNSSPLHF
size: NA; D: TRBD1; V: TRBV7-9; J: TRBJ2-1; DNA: TGTGCCAGCAGCGCCGCTGGGACAGACTTCTACAATGAGCAGTTCTTC; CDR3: CASSAAGTDFYNEQFF
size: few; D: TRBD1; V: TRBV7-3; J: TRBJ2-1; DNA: TGTGCCAGCAGCTCAGGGACAGGGGGAGGTGAGCAGTTCTTC; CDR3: CASSSGTGGGEQFF
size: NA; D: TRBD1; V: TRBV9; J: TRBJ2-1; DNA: TGTGCCAGCAGCTATACAGGGGGATATAAGCAGTTCTTC; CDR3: CASSYTGGYKQFF
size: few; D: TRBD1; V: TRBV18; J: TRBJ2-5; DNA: TGTGCCAGCTCACCCCGGGACAGGGGGCGCACAGAGACCCAGTACTTC; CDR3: CASSPRDRGRTETQYF
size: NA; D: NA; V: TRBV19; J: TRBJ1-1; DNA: TGTGCCAGTAGGGACATGAGCACTGAAGCTTTCTTT; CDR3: CASRDMSTEAFF
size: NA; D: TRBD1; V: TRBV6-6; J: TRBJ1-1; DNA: TGTGCCAGCAGTGCGCAACAGGGGGCGGCTGAAGCTTTCTTT; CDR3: CASSAQQGAAEAFF
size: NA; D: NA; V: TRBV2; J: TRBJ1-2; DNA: TGTGCCAGCAGTGAACAGCAGGGCCGGGGCTACACCTTC; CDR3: CASSEQQGRGYTF
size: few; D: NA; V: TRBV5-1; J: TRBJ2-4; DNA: TGCGCCAGCAGCTCCCGGGCCGGGGAAAACATTCAGTACTTC; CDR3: CASSSRAGENIQYF
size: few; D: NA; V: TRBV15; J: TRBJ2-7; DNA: TGTGCCACCAGCAATAGCCGGGCGGGGTACGAGCAGTACTTC; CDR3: CATSNSRAGYEQYF
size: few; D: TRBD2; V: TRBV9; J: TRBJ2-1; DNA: TGTGCCAGCAGCGTTAGCGGGGGGCCCAATGAGCAGTTCTTC; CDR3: CASSVSGGPNEQFF
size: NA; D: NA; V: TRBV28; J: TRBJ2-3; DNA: TGTGCCAGCAGCGTCAGGGGAGCACTTGATACGCAGTATTTT; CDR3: CASSVRGALDTQYF
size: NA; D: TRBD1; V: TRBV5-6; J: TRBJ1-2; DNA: TGTGCCAGCAGCTTAAGGGACAGCCTTCAAGGTGGCTACACCTTC; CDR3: CASSLRDSLQGGYTF